This TCR beta chain was sequenced during a study of siplizumab effects on memory and regulatory T cells. Overall study results and limits: Only a minority of proliferating CD4+ or CD8+ clones had an assignable naive or memory phenotype, with roughly 75-95% lacking one.

The V and J ends lost 1 base and 0 bases respectively, with 16 bases between them. CDR3 length equals 17 residues. Germline V gene lookup returns CDR1 LNHNV and CDR2 YYDKDF (reference sequence). Assay: immunoSEQ multiplex PCR; the TCRdb copy retains only in-frame clones and omits some. The sample lists 75,000 to 100,000 clones, 85% to 95% occurring once. Remarks on this clone: Antigen: not known.

Sequenced: non-Treg CD4+ T cells sorted from blood. The genes are TRBV15 and TRBJ2-7; D remains ambiguous. This receptor was taken from a human donor in good health. The CDR3 loop is CATSRGIGVGSSYEQYF. CDR3 in DNA: TGTGCCACCAGCAGAGGAATTGGGGTGGGTAGCTCCTACGAGCAGTACTTC.